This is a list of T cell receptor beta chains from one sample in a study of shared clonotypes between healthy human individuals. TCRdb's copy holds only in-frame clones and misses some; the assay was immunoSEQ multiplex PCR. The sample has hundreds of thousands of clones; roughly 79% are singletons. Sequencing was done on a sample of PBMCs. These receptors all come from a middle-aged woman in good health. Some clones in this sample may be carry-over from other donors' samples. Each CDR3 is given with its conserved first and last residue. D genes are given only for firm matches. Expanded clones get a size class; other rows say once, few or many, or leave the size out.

TGTGCCAGCAGCTTAGACAGAAACACAGATACGCAGTATTTT | CASSLDRNTDTQYF | few | TRBJ2-3 | TRBV7-2 | .
TGTGCCAGTAGTCGAGGGGGCTACGAGCAGTACTTC | CASSRGGYEQYF | . | TRBJ2-7 | TRBV19 | .
TGCGCCAGCAGCTTAACAGGGGAGGGCAATCAGCCCCAGCATTTT | CASSLTGEGNQPQHF | . | TRBJ1-5 | TRBV5-1 | TRBD1
TGCGCCAGCAGCCCGCGACAGGGGACCAACACTGAAGCTTTCTTT | CASSPRQGTNTEAFF | . | TRBJ1-1 | TRBV5-1 | TRBD1
TGCAGCGCAAGGACTAGCGGGATCACAGATACGCAGTATTTT | CSARTSGITDTQYF | . | TRBJ2-3 | TRBV29-1 | TRBD2
TGCGCCAGCAGCCTTCAGGTACAGGGGAACTCCGGGGAGCTGTTTTTT | CASSLQVQGNSGELFF | . | TRBJ2-2 | TRBV5-1 | TRBD1
TGTGCCAGCAGTCAGACTAGCGGAAGCTCCTACGAGCAGTACTTC | CASSQTSGSSYEQYF | . | TRBJ2-7 | TRBV28 | TRBD2
TGTGCCAGCAGCTTAGAAGGGACGCCCGTTCGGGGCTACACCTTC | CASSLEGTPVRGYTF | once | TRBJ1-2 | TRBV7-2 | .
TGTGCCAGCAGCTTAGCTCCTAGCGGGACTGCCTACGAGCAGTACTTC | CASSLAPSGTAYEQYF | . | TRBJ2-7 | TRBV7-2 | TRBD2
TGCGCCTGCTCTAGCGGGAGAGGAGGCTACGAGCAGTACTTC | CACSSGRGGYEQYF | . | TRBJ2-7 | TRBV27 | TRBD2
TGTGCCATCAGTGAGGGGCAGGGAAGGACTGGGGCCAACGTCCTGACTTTC | CAISEGQGRTGANVLTF | . | TRBJ2-6 | TRBV10-3 | .
TGTGCCAGCACCCAAGGAGAGACCCAGTACTTC | CASTQGETQYF | once | TRBJ2-5 | TRBV6-5 | .
TGTGCTAGCAGCTTAGAGGCCGGGACTAAGCAGTTCTTC | CASSLEAGTKQFF | . | TRBJ2-1 | TRBV7-7 | TRBD2
TGTGCCACCAGCAGAGAACGGGACACCGGGGAGCTGTTTTTT | CATSRERDTGELFF | . | TRBJ2-2 | TRBV15 | .
TGTGCCAGCAGTGAAACGACTGACACCGGGGAGCTGTTTTTT | CASSETTDTGELFF | . | TRBJ2-2 | TRBV6-1 | .
TGTGCCAGCAACAACAATGAGCAGTTCTTC | CASNNNEQFF | many | TRBJ2-1 | TRBV5-8 | .
TGTGCCATCAGTGAAAGGACTAGCGGATTAATGGAGCAGTACTTC | CAISERTSGLMEQYF | few | TRBJ2-7 | TRBV10-3 | TRBD2
TGCGCCAGCAGCCGCCAGGGACTAGCGGGATTTGGGGATACGCAGTATTTT | CASSRQGLAGFGDTQYF | . | TRBJ2-3 | TRBV10-2 | TRBD2
TGCGCCAGTAGACAACGACAGGGGGTGGATCAGCCCCAGCATTTT | CASRQRQGVDQPQHF | . | TRBJ1-5 | TRBV23-1 | TRBD1
TGCGCCAGCAGCTGGGGGACAGGGTCCAACTATGGCTACACCTTC | CASSWGTGSNYGYTF | few | TRBJ1-2 | TRBV5-1 | TRBD1
TGTGCCAGCAGTCGGTGGGGCAGGGGGAACGAGCAGTACTTC | CASSRWGRGNEQYF | . | TRBJ2-7 | TRBV2 | TRBD1
TGTGCCAGCAGCTATAGGACCGGGAATGAGCAGTTCTTC | CASSYRTGNEQFF | . | TRBJ2-1 | TRBV7-2 | .
TGTGCCAGCAGTATCCGGGACAGGGACCGTCTGCTGTTTTTT | CASSIRDRDRLLFF | . | TRBJ2-2 | TRBV6-1 | TRBD1
TGTGCCAGCGCGTCAGGGGTTGGTGAAGCTTTCTTT | CASASGVGEAFF | . | TRBJ1-1 | TRBV6-4 | .
TGCGCCAGCAGCCGGGTTAGCGGGCCCTACGAGCAGTACTTC | CASSRVSGPYEQYF | . | TRBJ2-7 | TRBV4-1 | TRBD2
TGTGCCAGCAGCCGGTGGGACAGCCTGAACACTGAAGCTTTCTTT | CASSRWDSLNTEAFF | . | TRBJ1-1 | TRBV28 | TRBD1